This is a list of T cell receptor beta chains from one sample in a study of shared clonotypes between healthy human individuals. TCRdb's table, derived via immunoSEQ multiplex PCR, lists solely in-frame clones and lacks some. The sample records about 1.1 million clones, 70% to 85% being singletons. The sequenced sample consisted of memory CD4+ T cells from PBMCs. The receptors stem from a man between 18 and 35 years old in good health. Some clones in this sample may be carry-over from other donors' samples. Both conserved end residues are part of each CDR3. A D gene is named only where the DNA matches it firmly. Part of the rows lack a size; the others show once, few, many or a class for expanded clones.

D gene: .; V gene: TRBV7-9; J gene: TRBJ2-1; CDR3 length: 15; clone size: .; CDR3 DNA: TGTGCCAGCAGCTTAGGGCTAGCGCCGACTGATGAGCAGTTCTTC; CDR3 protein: CASSLGLAPTDEQFF
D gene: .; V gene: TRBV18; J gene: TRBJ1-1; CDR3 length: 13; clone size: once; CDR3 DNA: TGTGCCAGCTCGGGAGGGGATGGGACTGAAGCTTTCTTT; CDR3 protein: CASSGGDGTEAFF
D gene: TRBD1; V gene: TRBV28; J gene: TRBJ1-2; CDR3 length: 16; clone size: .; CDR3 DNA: TGTGCCAGCAGTTTACTTTTTGGACAGGGTGTTCAGGGCTACACCTTC; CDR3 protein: CASSLLFGQGVQGYTF
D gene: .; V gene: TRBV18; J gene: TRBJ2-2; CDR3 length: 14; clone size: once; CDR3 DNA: TGTGCCAGCTCCCTTGGACGGGACACCGGGGAGCTGTTTTTT; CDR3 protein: CASSLGRDTGELFF
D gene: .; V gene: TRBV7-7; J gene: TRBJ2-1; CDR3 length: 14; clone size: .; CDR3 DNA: TGTGCCAGCAGCCAAGGCCACAATGTCAATGAGCAGTTCTTC; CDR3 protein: CASSQGHNVNEQFF
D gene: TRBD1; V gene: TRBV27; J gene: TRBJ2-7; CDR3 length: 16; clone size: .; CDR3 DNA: TGTGCCAGCAGAGCCCTCCGGACAGGGGGCATGAACGAGCAGTACTTC; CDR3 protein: CASRALRTGGMNEQYF
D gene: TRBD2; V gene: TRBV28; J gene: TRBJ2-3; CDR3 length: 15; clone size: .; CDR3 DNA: TGTGCCAGCAGCGGAGCGGGAGGAGGGACAGATACGCAGTATTTT; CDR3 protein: CASSGAGGGTDTQYF
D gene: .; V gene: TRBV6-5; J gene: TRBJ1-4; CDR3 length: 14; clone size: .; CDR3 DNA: TGTGCCAGCAGGGGATTAAAACGTAGTGAAAAACTGTTTTTT; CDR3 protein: CASRGLKRSEKLFF
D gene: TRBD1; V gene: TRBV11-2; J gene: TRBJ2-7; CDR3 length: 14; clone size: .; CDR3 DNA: TGTGCCAGCAGCCCAAGGACAGGTCTATACGAGCAGTACTTC; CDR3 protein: CASSPRTGLYEQYF
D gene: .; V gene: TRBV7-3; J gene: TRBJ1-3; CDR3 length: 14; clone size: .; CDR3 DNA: TGTGCCAGCAGCTTGTTGGGGACTGGAAACACCATATATTTT; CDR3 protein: CASSLLGTGNTIYF
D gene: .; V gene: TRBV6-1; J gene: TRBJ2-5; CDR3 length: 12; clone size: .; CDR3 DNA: TGTGCCAGCAGTGATAGGGGACAGACCCAGTACTTC; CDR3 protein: CASSDRGQTQYF
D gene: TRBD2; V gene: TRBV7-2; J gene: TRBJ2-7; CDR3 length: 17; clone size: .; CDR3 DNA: TGTGCCAGCAGCAAGTGGTCTTCGGGAGGAGCGTTATACGAGCAGTACTTC; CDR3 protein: CASSKWSSGGALYEQYF
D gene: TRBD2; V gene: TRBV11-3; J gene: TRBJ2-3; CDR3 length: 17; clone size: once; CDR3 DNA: TGTGCCAGCAGCTTACGGACTAGCGGGGATGGCTTAGATACGCAGTATTTT; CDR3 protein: CASSLRTSGDGLDTQYF
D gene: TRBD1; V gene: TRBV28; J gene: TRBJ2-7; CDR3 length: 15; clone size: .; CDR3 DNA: TGTGCCAGCAGTCCCCCCGGGACAGGGATAGGCGAGCAGTACTTC; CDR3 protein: CASSPPGTGIGEQYF
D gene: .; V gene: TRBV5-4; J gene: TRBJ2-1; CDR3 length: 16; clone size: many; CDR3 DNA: TGTGCCAGCAACGTGGGGAGTGTTGTGGCTTACAATGAGCAGTTCTTC; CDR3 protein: CASNVGSVVAYNEQFF
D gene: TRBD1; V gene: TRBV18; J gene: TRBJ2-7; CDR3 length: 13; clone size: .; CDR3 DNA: TGTGCCAGCTCCGTGACAGGGACGGGGGAGCAGTACTTC; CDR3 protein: CASSVTGTGEQYF
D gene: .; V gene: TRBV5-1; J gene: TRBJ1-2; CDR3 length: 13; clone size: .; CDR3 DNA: TGCGCCAGCAGCTTTGGCGCGGGATATGGCTACACCTTC; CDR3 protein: CASSFGAGYGYTF
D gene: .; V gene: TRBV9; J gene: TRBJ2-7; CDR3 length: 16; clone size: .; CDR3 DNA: TGTGCCAGCAGCGTAGGCTCTAGGAACACGCTTAACGAGCAGTACTTC; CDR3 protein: CASSVGSRNTLNEQYF
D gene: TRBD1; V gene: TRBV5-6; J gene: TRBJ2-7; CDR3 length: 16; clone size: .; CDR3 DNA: TGTGCCAGCAGCCCTTACAGGGGGCGAGAATCCTACGAGCAGTACTTC; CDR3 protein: CASSPYRGRESYEQYF
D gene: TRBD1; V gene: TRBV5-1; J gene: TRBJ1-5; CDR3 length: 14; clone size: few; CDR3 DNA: TGCGCCAGCAGCCTGGGGACAGGGGGCCAGCCCCAGCATTTT; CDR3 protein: CASSLGTGGQPQHF
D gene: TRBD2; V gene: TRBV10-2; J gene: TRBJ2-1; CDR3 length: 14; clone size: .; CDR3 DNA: TGCGCCAGCAGTGGGGCGGGAGCGGGGAATGAGCAGTTCTTC; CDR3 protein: CASSGAGAGNEQFF
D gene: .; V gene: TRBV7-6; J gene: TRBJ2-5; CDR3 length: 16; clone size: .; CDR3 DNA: TGTGCCAGCAGCTCCCCCCTCCAGGCCCGCCAAGAGACCCAGTACTTC; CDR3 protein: CASSSPLQARQETQYF
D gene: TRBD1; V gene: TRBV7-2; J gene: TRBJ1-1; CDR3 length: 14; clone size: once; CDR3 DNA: TGTGCCAGCAGCGCGGACAGGTGGAGTACTGAAGCTTTCTTT; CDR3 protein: CASSADRWSTEAFF
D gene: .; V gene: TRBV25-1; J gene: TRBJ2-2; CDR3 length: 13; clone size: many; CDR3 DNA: TGTGCCAGCAGTCCCGGGACTCTCGGGGAGCTGTTTTTT; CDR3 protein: CASSPGTLGELFF
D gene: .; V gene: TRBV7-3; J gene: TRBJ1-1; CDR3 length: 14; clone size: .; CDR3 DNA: TGTGCCAGCAGCTTAACGGGAGTGGACACTGAAGCTTTCTTT; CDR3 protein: CASSLTGVDTEAFF
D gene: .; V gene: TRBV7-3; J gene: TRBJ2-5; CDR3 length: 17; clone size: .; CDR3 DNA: TGTGCCAGCAGCGGAGGGGTGTCAGGCGGCGTCGGGGAGACCCAGTACTTC; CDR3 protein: CASSGGVSGGVGETQYF
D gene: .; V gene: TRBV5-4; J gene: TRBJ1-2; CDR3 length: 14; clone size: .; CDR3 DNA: TGTGCCAGCAGCTTGGAGGGATACGGCTATGGCTACACCTTC; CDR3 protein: CASSLEGYGYGYTF
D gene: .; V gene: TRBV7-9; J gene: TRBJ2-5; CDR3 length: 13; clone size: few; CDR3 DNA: TGTGCCAGCAGTAACCGGGGCCAAGAGACCCAGTACTTC; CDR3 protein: CASSNRGQETQYF
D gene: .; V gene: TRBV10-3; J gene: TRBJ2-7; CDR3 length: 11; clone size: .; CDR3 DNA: TGTGCCATCAGTGAGGAGCACGAGCAGTACTTC; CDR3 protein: CAISEEHEQYF
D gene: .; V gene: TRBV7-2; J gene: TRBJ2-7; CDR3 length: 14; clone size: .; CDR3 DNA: TGTGCCAGCAGCACAAGGGGTTTGACCTACGAGCAGTACTTC; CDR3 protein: CASSTRGLTYEQYF
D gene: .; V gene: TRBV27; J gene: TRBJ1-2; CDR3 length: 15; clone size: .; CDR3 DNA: TGCGCCAGCAGTCGACCCCCCCCGGGGACCCGTGGCTACACCTTC; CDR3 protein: CASSRPPPGTRGYTF
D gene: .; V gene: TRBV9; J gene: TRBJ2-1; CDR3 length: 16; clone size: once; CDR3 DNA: TGTGCCAGCAGCGTAGAGGGGGACCCGGCCTACAATGAGCAGTTCTTC; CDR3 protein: CASSVEGDPAYNEQFF
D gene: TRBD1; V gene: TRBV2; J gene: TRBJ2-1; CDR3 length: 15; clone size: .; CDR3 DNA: TGTGCCAGCAGTGAACTACAGGGGGCCTACAATGAGCAGTTCTTC; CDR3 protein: CASSELQGAYNEQFF
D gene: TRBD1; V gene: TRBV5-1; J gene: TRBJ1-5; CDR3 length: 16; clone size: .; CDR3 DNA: TGCGCCAGCAGCTCAGGGGACAGGGGAAGCAATCAGCCCCAGCATTTT; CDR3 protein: CASSSGDRGSNQPQHF
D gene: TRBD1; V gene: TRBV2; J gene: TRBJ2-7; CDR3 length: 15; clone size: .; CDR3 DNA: TGTGCCAGCAGTGAAGTAGGGGGCAGATCCTACGAGCAGTACTTC; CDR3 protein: CASSEVGGRSYEQYF
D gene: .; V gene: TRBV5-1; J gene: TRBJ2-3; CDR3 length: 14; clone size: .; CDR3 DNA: TGCGCCAGCAGCCAGACTAGTTTCACAGATACGCAGTATTTT; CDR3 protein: CASSQTSFTDTQYF
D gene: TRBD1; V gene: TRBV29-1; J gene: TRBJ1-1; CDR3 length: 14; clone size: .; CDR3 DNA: TGCAGCGTCCAACCGGGACAGCCGAACACTGAAGCTTTCTTT; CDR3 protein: CSVQPGQPNTEAFF